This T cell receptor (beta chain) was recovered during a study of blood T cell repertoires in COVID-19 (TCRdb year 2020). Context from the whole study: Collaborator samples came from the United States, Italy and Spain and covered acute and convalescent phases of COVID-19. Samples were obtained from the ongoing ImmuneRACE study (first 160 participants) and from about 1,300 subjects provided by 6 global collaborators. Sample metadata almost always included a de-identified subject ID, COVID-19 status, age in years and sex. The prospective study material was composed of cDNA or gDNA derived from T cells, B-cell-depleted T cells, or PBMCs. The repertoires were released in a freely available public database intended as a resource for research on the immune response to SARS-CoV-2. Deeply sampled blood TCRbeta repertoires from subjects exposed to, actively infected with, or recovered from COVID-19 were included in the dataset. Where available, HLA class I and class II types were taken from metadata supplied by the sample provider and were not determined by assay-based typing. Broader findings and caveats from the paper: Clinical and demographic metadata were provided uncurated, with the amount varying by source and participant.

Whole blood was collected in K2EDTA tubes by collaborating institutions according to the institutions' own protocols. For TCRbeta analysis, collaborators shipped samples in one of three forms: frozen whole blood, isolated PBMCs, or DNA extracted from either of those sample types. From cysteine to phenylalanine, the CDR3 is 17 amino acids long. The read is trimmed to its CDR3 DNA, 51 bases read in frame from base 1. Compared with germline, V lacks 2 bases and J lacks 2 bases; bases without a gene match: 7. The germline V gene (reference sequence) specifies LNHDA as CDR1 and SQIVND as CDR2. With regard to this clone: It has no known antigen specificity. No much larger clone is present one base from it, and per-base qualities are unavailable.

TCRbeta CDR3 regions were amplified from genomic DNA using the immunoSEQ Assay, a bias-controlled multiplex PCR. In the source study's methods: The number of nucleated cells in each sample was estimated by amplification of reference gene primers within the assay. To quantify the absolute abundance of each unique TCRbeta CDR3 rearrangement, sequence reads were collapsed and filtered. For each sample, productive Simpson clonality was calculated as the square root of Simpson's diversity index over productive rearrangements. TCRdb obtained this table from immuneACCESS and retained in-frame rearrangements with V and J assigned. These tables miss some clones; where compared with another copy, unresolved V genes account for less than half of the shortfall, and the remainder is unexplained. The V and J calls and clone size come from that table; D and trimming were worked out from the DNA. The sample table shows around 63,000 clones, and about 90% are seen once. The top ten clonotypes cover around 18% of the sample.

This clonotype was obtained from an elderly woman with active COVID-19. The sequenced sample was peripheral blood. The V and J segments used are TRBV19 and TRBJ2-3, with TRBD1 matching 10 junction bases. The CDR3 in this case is CASSIKAGQGYTDTQYF. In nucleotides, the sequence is TGTGCCAGTAGTATAAAGGCGGGACAGGGGTACACAGATACGCAGTATTTT. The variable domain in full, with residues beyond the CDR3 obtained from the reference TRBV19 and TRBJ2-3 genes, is DGGITQSPKYLFRKEGQNVTLSCEQNLNHDAMYWYRQDPGQGLRLIYYSQIVNDFQKGDIAEGYSVSREKKESFPLTVTSAQKNPTAFYLCASSIKAGQGYTDTQYFGPGTRLTVL.